This T cell receptor beta chain was captured by sequencing in a study of T cell repertoires in aging, cancer and after chemotherapy. Study information: Donors were grouped into six age bands spanning 30 or younger through 70 or older. Patients with glioblastoma brain tumors were sampled before and after temozolomide-based therapy.

This clonotype is categorized as medium-sized. Its antigen is currently unknown. TCR beta rearrangements were amplified from peripheral blood genomic DNA. There are 17 residues in the CDR3. Unmatched junction bases numbered 3, after V lost 0 bases and J lost 0 bases. Looked up from germline, CDR1 is LNHDA and CDR2 is SQIVND (reference sequence). Overall study results and limits: Rebound thymic output was suggested by rising median generation probability during chemotherapy in each cancer cohort. In cancer patients, declining TCR diversity with age involved lost richness and lost evenness.

A mixed TRB-A/B primer pool amplified rearranged TRB by multiplex touch-down PCR. TCRdb ran MiXCR on the multiplex PCR reads and lists one entry per CDR3 protein. This repertoire shows about 2,100 distinct CDR3 sequences, 17% found once; its top ten account for around 5%. Sequencing was done on a sample of blood. This rearrangement joins TRBV19 to TRBJ1-5, with 9 positions matching TRBD1. The receptor was isolated from a human donor with a solid tumor. In DNA, the CDR3 is TGTGCCAGTAGTATAGAACAGGGGGCGACTAGCAATCAGCCCCAGCATTTT. Amino acid sequence: CASSIEQGATSNQPQHF.